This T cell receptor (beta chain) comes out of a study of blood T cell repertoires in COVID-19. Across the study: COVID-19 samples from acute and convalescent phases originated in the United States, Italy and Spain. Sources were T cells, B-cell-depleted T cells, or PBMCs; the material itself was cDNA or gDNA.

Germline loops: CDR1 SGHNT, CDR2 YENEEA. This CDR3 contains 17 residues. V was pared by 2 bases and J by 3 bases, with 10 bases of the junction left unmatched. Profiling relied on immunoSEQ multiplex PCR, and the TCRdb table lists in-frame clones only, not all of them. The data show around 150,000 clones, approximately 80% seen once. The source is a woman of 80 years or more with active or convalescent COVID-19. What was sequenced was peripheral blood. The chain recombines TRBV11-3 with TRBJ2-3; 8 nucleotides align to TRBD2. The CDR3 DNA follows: TGTGCCAGCAGCTTAAATCGCGGGGGGCTTCGGACAGATACGCAGTATTTT. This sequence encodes CASSLNRGGLRTDTQYF.